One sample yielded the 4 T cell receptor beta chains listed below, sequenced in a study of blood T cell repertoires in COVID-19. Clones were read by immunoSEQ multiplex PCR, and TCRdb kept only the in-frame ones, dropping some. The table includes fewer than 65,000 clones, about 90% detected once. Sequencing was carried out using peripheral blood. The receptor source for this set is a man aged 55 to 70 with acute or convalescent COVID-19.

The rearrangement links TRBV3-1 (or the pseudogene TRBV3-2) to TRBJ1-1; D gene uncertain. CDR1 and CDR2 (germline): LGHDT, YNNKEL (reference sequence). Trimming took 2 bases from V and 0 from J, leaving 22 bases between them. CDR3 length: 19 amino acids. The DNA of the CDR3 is TGTGCCAGCAGCCAATTTTTTTTAGGAGAGCCCTCGATGAACACTGAAGCTTTCTTT. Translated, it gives CASSQFFLGEPSMNTEAFF.

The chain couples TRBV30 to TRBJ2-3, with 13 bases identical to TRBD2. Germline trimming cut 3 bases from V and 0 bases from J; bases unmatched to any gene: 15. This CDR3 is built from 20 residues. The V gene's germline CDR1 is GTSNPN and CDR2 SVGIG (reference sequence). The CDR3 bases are TGTGCCTGGAGCGATTGGGGACTAGCGGGGAGGTGGGGAAGCACAGATACGCAGTATTTT. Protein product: CAWSDWGLAGRWGSTDTQYF.

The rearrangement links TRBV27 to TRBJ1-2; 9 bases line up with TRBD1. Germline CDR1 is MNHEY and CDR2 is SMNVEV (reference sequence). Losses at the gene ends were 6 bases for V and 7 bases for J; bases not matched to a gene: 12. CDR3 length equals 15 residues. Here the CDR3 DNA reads TGTGCCAGCAGCCGAACAGGGGGCCGCGTGGGTGGCTACACCTTC. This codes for CASSRTGGRVGGYTF.

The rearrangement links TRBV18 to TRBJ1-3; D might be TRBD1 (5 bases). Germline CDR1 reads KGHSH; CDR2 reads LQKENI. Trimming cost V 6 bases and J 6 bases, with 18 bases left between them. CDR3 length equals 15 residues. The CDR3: CASSKPARDVNTIYF. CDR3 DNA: TGTGCCAGCTCGAAGCCCGCCAGGGATGTAAACACCATATATTTT.